This TCR beta chain was observed in a study of T cell changes during pregnancy in multiple sclerosis. Germline V lookup: CDR1 SGHRS, CDR2 YFSETQ. The V gene lost 1 base and the J gene lost 0 bases, with 5 bases spanning the gap. The CDR3 length is 13 residues. Clones were sequenced by immunoSEQ multiplex PCR, and TCRdb holds only the in-frame ones, with some missing. Altogether 35,000 to 55,000 clones are present, 92% being singletons, with the ten largest covering roughly 2.2%. The sequences come from peripheral blood, collected in the third trimester of pregnancy. V usage is TRBV5-1 and J usage is TRBJ2-7; the D is unclear. The clonotype comes from a female donor with multiple sclerosis, enrolled in a pregnancy study. The CDR3: CASSLIYSYEQYF. CDR3 nucleotide sequence: TGCGCCAGCAGCTTGATCTACTCCTACGAGCAGTACTTC.